This TCR beta chain originates from a study of T cell responses to AZD1222 COVID-19 vaccine. Sequenced by immunoSEQ multiplex PCR; TCRdb stores in-frame clones only, minus some. The sample yields 24,000 or so clones, about nine tenths seen once. This clone occurred a few times. Second doses that came at about 4 or about 12 weeks were put together. This CDR3 has 16 residues. V was clipped by 2 bases and J by 5 bases, with 14 bases between them. Per germline, CDR1 KGHDR and CDR2 SFDVKD. This material consisted of peripheral blood, taken 28 days after the second AZD1222 dose. The chain combines TRBV24-1 with TRBJ2-2, with D perhaps TRBD2 (5 bases). The clonotype comes from an adult who received the AZD1222 COVID-19 vaccine. The CDR3 loop reads CATSDWTRELTGELFF. DNA for the CDR3: TGTGCCACCAGTGATTGGACGAGGGAGTTGACCGGGGAGCTGTTTTTT.